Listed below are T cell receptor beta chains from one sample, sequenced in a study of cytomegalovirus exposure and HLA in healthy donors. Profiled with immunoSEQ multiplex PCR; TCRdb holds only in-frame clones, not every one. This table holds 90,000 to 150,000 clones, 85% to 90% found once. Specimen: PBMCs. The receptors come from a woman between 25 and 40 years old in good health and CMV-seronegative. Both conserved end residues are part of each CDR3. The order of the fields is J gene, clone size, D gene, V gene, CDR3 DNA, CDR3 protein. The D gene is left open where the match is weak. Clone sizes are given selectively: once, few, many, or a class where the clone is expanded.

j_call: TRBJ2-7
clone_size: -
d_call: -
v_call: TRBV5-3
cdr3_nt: TGTGCCAGACTCTACCGCAGGGAAGTCTTTTCCCACGAGCAGTACTTC
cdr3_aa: CARLYRREVFSHEQYF

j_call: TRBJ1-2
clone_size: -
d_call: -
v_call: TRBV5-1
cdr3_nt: TGCGCCAGCAGCTTCGGGGGGCGTTACACCTTC
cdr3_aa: CASSFGGRYTF

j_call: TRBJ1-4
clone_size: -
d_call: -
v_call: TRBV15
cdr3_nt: TGTGCCACCAGCAGAGATCGGGTATTAACTAATGAAAAACTGTTTTTT
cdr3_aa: CATSRDRVLTNEKLFF

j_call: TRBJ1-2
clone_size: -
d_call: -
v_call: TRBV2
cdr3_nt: TGTGCCAGCAGTGATTGGATGTTGGGGGGGCGCAACAGATATGGCTACACCTTC
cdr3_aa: CASSDWMLGGRNRYGYTF

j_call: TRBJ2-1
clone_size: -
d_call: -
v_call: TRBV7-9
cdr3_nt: TGTGCCAGCAGCTTATCGGGAGATGAGCAGTTCTTC
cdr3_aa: CASSLSGDEQFF

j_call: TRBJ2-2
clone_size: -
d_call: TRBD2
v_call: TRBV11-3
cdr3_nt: TGTGCCAGCAGCCCGGGACTAGCGGGGGGCCTCAACACCGGGGAGCTGTTTTTT
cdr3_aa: CASSPGLAGGLNTGELFF

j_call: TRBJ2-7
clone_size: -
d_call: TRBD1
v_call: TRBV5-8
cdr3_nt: TGTGCCAGCAGCTTGGCCGGGACAGGGGGTTACCACGAGCAGTACTTC
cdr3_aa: CASSLAGTGGYHEQYF

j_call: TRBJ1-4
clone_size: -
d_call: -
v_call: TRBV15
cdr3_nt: TGTGCCACCAGCAGAGATGGGAGCTGGGTAGTTGAAAAACTGTTTTTT
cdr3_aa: CATSRDGSWVVEKLFF

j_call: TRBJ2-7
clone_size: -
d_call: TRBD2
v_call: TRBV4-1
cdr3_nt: TGCGCCAGCAGCCAAGCCCTAGCGGTCTACGAGCAGTACTTC
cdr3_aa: CASSQALAVYEQYF

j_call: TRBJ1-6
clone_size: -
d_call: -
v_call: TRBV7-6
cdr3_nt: TGTGCCAGCAGCCAAGAAACGGGTTCACCCCTCCACTTT
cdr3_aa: CASSQETGSPLHF

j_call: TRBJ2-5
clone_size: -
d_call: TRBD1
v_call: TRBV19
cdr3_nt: TGTGCCAGTAGTAACAGGGGTCGGCCTGCAGAGACCCAGTACTTC
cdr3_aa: CASSNRGRPAETQYF

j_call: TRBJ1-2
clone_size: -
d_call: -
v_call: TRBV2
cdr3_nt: TGTGCCAGCAGCCACAGGAGACCCAACTATGGCTACACCTTC
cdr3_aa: CASSHRRPNYGYTF

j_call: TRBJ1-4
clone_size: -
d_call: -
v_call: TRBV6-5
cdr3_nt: TGTGCCAGCAGTTCCGGGGATGAAAAACTGTTTTTT
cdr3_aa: CASSSGDEKLFF

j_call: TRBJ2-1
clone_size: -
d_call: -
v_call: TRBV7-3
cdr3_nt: TGTGCCAGCAGCTTAACTCGGGACTACAATGAGCAGTTCTTC
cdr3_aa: CASSLTRDYNEQFF

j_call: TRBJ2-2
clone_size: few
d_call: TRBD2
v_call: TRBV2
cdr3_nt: TGTGCCAGCAGTGTAGCGGGGGGAACCGGGGAGCTGTTTTTT
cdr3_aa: CASSVAGGTGELFF

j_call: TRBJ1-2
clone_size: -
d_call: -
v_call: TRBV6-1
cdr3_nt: TGTGCCAGCAGTGTTACCAGCAAAACAGGGACGGCGGGCTACACCTTC
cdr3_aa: CASSVTSKTGTAGYTF

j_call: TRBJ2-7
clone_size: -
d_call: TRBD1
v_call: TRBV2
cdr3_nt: TGTGCCAGGGGACAGAGCTCCTACGAGCAGTACTTC
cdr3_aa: CARGQSSYEQYF

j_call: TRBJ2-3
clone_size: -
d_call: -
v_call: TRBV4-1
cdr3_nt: TGCGCCAGCAGCCTCGAGTCGGGGGGCAGCACAGATACGCAGTATTTT
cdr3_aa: CASSLESGGSTDTQYF

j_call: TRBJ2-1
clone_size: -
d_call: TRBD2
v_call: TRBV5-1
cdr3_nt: TGCGCCAGCCGACCCGCTACGGGGGGTAGTCACAATGAGCAGTTCTTC
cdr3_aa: CASRPATGGSHNEQFF

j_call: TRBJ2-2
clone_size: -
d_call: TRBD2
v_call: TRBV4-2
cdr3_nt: TGTGCCAGCAGCCAAGACGGGGCTAGCGGGGGGGCACACACCGGGGAGCTGTTTTTT
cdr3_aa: CASSQDGASGGAHTGELFF

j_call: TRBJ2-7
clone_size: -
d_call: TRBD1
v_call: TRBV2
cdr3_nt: TGTGCCAGCAGTGAAGATAGGCAGGGGGTCTACGAGCAGTACTTC
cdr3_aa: CASSEDRQGVYEQYF

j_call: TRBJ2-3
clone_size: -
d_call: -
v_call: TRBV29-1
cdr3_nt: TGCAGCGTTGACCCGGGTTTGGATACGCAGTATTTT
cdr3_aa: CSVDPGLDTQYF

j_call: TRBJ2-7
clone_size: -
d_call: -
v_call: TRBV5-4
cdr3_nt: TGTGCCAGCAGGGGTGCGGGGGCCTCGTACGAGCAGTACTTC
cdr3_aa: CASRGAGASYEQYF

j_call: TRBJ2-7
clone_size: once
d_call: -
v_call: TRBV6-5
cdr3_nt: TGTGCCAGCAGTTACAACAGGGATCTTTCTGAGCAGTACTTC
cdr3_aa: CASSYNRDLSEQYF

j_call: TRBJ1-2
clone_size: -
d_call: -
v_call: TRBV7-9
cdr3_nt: TGTGCCAGTCGTTCCGACACCGAGTTCTACTGGGGCTACACCTTC
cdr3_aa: CASRSDTEFYWGYTF

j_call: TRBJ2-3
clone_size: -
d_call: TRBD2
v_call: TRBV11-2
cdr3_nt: TGTGCCAGCAGCTTAGATAGCGGGGGGCCGGGAGATACGCAGTATTTT
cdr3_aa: CASSLDSGGPGDTQYF

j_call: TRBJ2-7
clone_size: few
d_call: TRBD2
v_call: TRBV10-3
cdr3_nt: TGTGCCATCAGTAACGGACTAGCGGGGAACGAGCAGTACTTC
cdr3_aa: CAISNGLAGNEQYF

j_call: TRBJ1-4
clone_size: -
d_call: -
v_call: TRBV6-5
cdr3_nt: TGTGCCAGCAGTTATGACCCCCAGGGCCTTTATGAAAAACTGTTTTTT
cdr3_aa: CASSYDPQGLYEKLFF

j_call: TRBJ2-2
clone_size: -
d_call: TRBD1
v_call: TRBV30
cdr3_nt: TGTGCCTGGAGAGTTGAAGGACAGGGTGGAACCGGGGAGCTGTTTTTT
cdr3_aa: CAWRVEGQGGTGELFF

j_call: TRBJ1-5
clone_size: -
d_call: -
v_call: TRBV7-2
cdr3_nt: TGTGCCAGCCTCGAGAGGGGGGGGGCCAGCAATCAGCCCCAGCATTTT
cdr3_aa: CASLERGGASNQPQHF

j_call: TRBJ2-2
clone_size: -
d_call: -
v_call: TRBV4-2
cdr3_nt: TGTGCCAGCAGCCCGCGTGGCACCGGGGAGCTGTTTTTT
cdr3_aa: CASSPRGTGELFF

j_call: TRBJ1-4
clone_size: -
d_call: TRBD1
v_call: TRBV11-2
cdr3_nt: TGTGCCAGCAGCAAACAGGGGGCAACTAATGAAAAACTGTTTTTT
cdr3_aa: CASSKQGATNEKLFF

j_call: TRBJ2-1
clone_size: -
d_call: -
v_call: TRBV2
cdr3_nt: TGTGCCAGCAGTGAACATGAGGGAGGATTGGGCAATGAGCAGTTCTTC
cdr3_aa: CASSEHEGGLGNEQFF

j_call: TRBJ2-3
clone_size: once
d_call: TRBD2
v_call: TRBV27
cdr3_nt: TGTGCCAGCAGACCGGAAGCGGGGGGGCCGGCTGATACGCAGTATTTT
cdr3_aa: CASRPEAGGPADTQYF

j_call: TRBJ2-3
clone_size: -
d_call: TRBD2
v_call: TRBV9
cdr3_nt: TGTGCCAGCAGCGTAGGGCTAGCGGGGGACAGCACAGATACGCAGTATTTT
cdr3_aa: CASSVGLAGDSTDTQYF

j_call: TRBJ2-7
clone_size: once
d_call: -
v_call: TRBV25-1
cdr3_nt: TGTGCCAGCAGTGAATCACAGACCCCCTACGAGCAGTACTTC
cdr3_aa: CASSESQTPYEQYF

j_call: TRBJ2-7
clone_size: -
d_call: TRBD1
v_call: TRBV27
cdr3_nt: TGTGCCAGCTCCGGCACCCAGGGGGTTGGCGAGCAGTACTTC
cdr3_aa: CASSGTQGVGEQYF

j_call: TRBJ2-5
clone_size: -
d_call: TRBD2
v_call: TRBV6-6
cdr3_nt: TGTGCCAGCAGATTAGCGGGGGGCCTGCCGGTGCAGTACTTC
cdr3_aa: CASRLAGGLPVQYF

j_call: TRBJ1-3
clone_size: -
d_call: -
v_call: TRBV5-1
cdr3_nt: TGCGCCAGCAGCTTGGCAGCAGGCCCTCGAGAAACCATATATTTT
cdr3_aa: CASSLAAGPRETIYF

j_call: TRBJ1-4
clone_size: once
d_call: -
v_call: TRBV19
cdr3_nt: TGTGCCAGTACGGACACCTACGCAACTAATGAAAAACTGTTTTTT
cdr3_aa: CASTDTYATNEKLFF

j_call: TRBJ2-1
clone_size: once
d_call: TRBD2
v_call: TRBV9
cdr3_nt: TGTGCCAGCAGCGTAGAAGTAGCGGGGTTAAATTTCAATGAGCAGTTCTTC
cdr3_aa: CASSVEVAGLNFNEQFF

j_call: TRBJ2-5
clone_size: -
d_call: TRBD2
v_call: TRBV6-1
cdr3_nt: TGTGCCAGCAATAAAGCGGGGGGGCCGGAGGAGACCCAGTACTTC
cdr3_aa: CASNKAGGPEETQYF

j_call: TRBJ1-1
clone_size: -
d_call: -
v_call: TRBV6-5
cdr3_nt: TGTGCCAGCAGAAGAGCCCTGAACACTGAAGCTTTCTTT
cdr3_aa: CASRRALNTEAFF

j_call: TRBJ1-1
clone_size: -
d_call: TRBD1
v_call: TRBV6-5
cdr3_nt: TGTGCCAGCAGTTGGACAGGGGCGGAACGTGAAGCTTTCTTT
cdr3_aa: CASSWTGAEREAFF

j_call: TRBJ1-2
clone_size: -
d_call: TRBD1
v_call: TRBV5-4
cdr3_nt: TGTGCCAGCAGCTATCGGACAGGGGAGTTTAGCGGCTACACCTTC
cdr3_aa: CASSYRTGEFSGYTF

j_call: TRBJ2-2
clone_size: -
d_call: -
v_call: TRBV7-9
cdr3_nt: TGTGCCAAGGCGGCAGCTAACACCGGGGAGCTGTTTTTT
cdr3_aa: CAKAAANTGELFF

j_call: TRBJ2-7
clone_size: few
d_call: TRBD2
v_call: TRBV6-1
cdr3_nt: TGTGCCACTACGATTATGGCGGGGGCCTACGAGCAGTACTTC
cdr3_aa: CATTIMAGAYEQYF

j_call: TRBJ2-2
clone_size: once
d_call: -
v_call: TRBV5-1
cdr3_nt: TGCGCCAGCAGCTTGGCCGTGGGGAGCACCGGGGAGCTGTTTTTT
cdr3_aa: CASSLAVGSTGELFF

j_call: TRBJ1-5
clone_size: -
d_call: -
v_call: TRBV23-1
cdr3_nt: TGCGCCAGCAGTCAATTCGACAGGACTGGTAGGCAGCCCCAGCATTTT
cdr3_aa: CASSQFDRTGRQPQHF

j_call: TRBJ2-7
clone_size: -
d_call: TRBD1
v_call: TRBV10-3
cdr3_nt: TGTGCCATCAGTGTCCGCCCCGGACAGGGTCTTAACGAGCAGTACTTC
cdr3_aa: CAISVRPGQGLNEQYF

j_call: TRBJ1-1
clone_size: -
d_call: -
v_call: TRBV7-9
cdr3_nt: TGTGCCAGCAGCCTGAGGGGGGGAGTCATGAACACTGAAGCTTTCTTT
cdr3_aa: CASSLRGGVMNTEAFF

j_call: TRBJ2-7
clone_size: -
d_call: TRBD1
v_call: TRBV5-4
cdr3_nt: TGTGCCAGCAGCGGACAGGGGTCCTACGAGCAGTACTTC
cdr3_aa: CASSGQGSYEQYF

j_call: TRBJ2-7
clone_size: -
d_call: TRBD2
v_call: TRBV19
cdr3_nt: TGTGCCAGTAGTATCCTACCCACAGCGGGGGGCCTCACCTACGAGCAGTACTTC
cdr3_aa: CASSILPTAGGLTYEQYF